These 27 T cell receptor beta chains originate from one sample sequenced in a study of cytomegalovirus exposure and HLA in healthy donors. The PCR employed 60 Vbeta primers together with 13 Jbeta primers. This table comes from immunoSEQ multiplex PCR, and its TCRdb copy is limited to in-frame clones, with some not included. The sample lists 150,000 to 200,000 clones, around three quarters occurring once. Sequencing was carried out using PBMCs. The source of these receptors is a woman under 40 in good health and CMV-seropositive.

This clone was recorded a few times. The V gene is TRBV4-3, the J gene TRBJ2-7; TRBD2 matches at 7 bases. Germline CDR1 reads LGHNA; CDR2 reads YSLEER. The V and J ends lost 0 bases and 4 bases, in that order; junction bases with no gene match: 3. The CDR3 runs 14 residues. Here the CDR3 DNA reads TGCGCCAGCAGCCAAGATGAGCGGGGATACGAGCAGTACTTC. Its translation is CASSQDERGYEQYF.

This chain joins TRBV7-7 and TRBJ2-5, with TRBD2 as a possible D gene (7 bases). CDR1 SSHAT and CDR2 FNYEAQ come from the germline V gene (reference sequence). V was pared by 5 bases and J by 1 base, with 11 bases between. The CDR3 totals 14 residues. CDR3 DNA: TGTGCCAGCAGCGGGGGGGCCCCCCAAGAGACCCAGTACTTC. Translation gives CASSGGAPQETQYF.

This clone was seen a handful of times. The sample holds other DNA sequences that translate to the same CDR3. This chain links TRBV2 with TRBJ2-7; the D is unclear. This CDR3 has 11 residues. V was clipped by 6 bases and J by 2 bases, with 5 bases between them. The germline CDR1 and CDR2 sequences are SNHLY and FYNNEI. The CDR3 is CASSPTYEQYF. The CDR3 DNA reads as TGTGCCAGCAGCCCTACCTACGAGCAGTACTTC.

J is TRBJ2-1 and V is TRBV27; 10 bases are shared with TRBD2. The CDR3 loop spans 18 amino acids. Germline-derived CDR1 and CDR2 are MNHEY and SMNVEV (reference sequence). V lost 7 bases, J lost 6 bases, and 18 bases stayed unmatched. CDR3 sequence reads: CASTRRITLAGDPNEQFF. CDR3 coding DNA: TGTGCCAGCACCCGACGAATCACTCTAGCGGGAGACCCCAATGAGCAGTTCTTC.

The V gene is TRBV29-1, the J gene TRBJ1-5, with 8 bases matching TRBD1. The CDR3 is 15 residues long. CDR1 and CDR2 from the germline V gene are SQVTM and ANQGSEA. The V and J ends lost 5 bases and 4 bases, in that order; junction bases with no gene match: 10. CDR3 amino acids: CSVRQGASGNQPQHF. CDR3 sequence (DNA): TGCAGCGTTCGTCAGGGGGCTTCTGGGAATCAGCCCCAGCATTTT.

The rearrangement links TRBV5-1 to TRBJ2-2, with TRBD1 identical over 11 bases. CDR3 length equals 16 residues. The germline V gene encodes CDR1 SGHRS and CDR2 YFSETQ. The J segment lost 4 bases and the V segment lost 2 bases, leaving 4 bases of the junction unmatched. CDR3 amino acids: CASSFPDRGRTGELFF. In DNA, the CDR3 is TGCGCCAGCAGCTTTCCGGACAGGGGGCGCACCGGGGAGCTGTTTTTT.

This clone was observed once. The chain carries TRBV11-3 and TRBJ1-1; TRBD1 agrees at 11 bases. The CDR3 runs to 17 residues. V lost 4 bases to trimming and J lost 4 bases; unmatched junction nucleotides: 11. Looked up from germline, CDR1 is SGHNT and CDR2 is YENEEA. The CDR3 DNA sequence: TGTGCCAGCAGCTCCGGACAGGGGGCAGATAGGGCCACTGAAGCTTTCTTT. Protein product: CASSSGQGADRATEAFF.

This clone was seen a few times. This rearrangement joins TRBV4-1 to TRBJ1-2; no reliable D call. With 1 base removed from V and 1 base from J, the gap between germline ends came to 13 bases. Per the germline V gene, CDR1 is MGHRA and CDR2 is YSYEKL. The CDR3 extends over 16 amino acids. CDR3 bases: TGCGCCAGCAGCCAAGCGTTCCAGAAAGTTAACTATGGCTACACCTTC. Its protein is CASSQAFQKVNYGYTF.

CDR3 protein: CASSPSTDTQYF. CDR3 nucleotide sequence: TGTGCCAGCAGCCCCTCCACAGATACGCAGTATTTT. The chain combines TRBV13 with TRBJ2-3; D not resolved. CDR1 and CDR2 (germline): PRHDT, FYEKMQ (reference sequence). V was trimmed by 5 bases and J by 2 bases, leaving 5 bases between them. The CDR3 runs to 12 residues.

CDR3 bases: TGTGCCAGCAGCAAAGAGAATAGCAATCAGCCCCAGCATTTT. Translation: CASSKENSNQPQHF. The chain couples TRBV7-9 to TRBJ1-5; D not resolved. V was clipped by 5 bases and J by 0 bases, with 8 bases between them. CDR3 length: 14 amino acids. Looked up from germline, CDR1 is SEHNR and CDR2 is FQNEAQ (reference sequence).

V and J are TRBV18 and TRBJ2-1, with a weak D call TRBD2 (5 bases). The CDR3 is 16 amino acids. Per germline, CDR1 KGHSH and CDR2 LQKENI. V dropped 2 bases and J dropped 8 bases, with 19 bases sitting between them. In DNA, the CDR3 is TGTGCCAGCTCACCAGTACGGGGTGGCGGCGTGGATGAGCAGTTCTTC. This encodes CASSPVRGGGVDEQFF.

The rearrangement joins TRBV19 to TRBJ1-5; possibly TRBD1 for D (5 bases). The germline V gene encodes CDR1 LNHDA and CDR2 SQIVND (reference sequence). V lost 10 bases and J lost 4, with 17 bases in between. This CDR3 contains 14 residues. This CDR3 reads CATGQGIANQPQHF. DNA of the CDR3: TGTGCCACCGGACAAGGGATCGCGAATCAGCCCCAGCATTTT. The full variable domain, rest sourced from reference TRBV19 and TRBJ1-5, is DGGITQSPKYLFRKEGQNVTLSCEQNLNHDAMYWYRQDPGQGLRLIYYSQIVNDFQKGDIAEGYSVSREKKESFPLTVTSAQKNPTAFYLCATGQGIANQPQHFGDGTRLSIL.

The CDR3 region is CASSLGLGQAEETQYF. Here the CDR3 DNA reads TGCGCCAGCAGCCTGGGCTTGGGACAGGCCGAAGAGACCCAGTACTTC. V is TRBV4-3 and J is TRBJ2-5; TRBD1 matches at 8 bases. The CDR3 spans 16 residues. J lost 3 bases, V lost 4 bases, and 10 bases had no gene match. Germline assignment: CDR1 LGHNA and CDR2 YSLEER.

CDR3: CASSEDRVETQYF. Here the CDR3 DNA reads TGCGCCAGCAGCGAGGACAGGGTAGAGACCCAGTACTTC. V usage is TRBV5-1 and J usage is TRBJ2-5; 8 bases map to TRBD1. CDR1 and CDR2 from the germline V gene are SGHRS and YFSETQ. Unmatched junction bases numbered 3, after V lost 4 bases and J lost 4 bases. This CDR3 is 13 amino acids long.

This clone was seen just once. The chain is built from TRBV2 and TRBJ1-5; D is undetermined. CDR3 length: 14 amino acids. The V gene's germline CDR1 is SNHLY and CDR2 FYNNEI. V was clipped by 5 bases and J by 3 bases, with 11 bases between them. CDR3 in DNA: TGTGCCAGCAGTTCGGACTTCTCCAATCAGCCCCAGCATTTT. Encoded protein: CASSSDFSNQPQHF. The full variable domain, completed using reference TRBV2 and TRBJ1-5, is EPEVTQTPSHQVTQMGQEVILRCVPISNHLYFYWYRQILGQKVEFLVSFYNNEISEKSEIFDDQFSVERPDGSNFTLKIRSTKLEDSAMYFCASSSDFSNQPQHFGDGTRLSIL.

The chain uses TRBV5-6 and TRBJ2-7; D not resolved. This CDR3 comprises 16 residues. V was pared by 0 bases and J by 5 bases, with 18 bases between. CDR1 and CDR2 (germline): SGHDT, YYEEEE. CDR3 in DNA: TGTGCCAGCAGCTTGGAGGTCCTAGGAGTTGTCCACGAGCAGTACTTC. Its translation: CASSLEVLGVVHEQYF.

The V call is TRBV10-2, the J call TRBJ1-1; D unresolved. The V gene's germline CDR1 is WSHSY and CDR2 SAAADI. CDR3 length: 14 amino acids. Trimming pared 8 bases from V and 0 bases from J, leaving 13 bases between. This CDR3 reads CASLNGGMNTEAFF. As DNA, the CDR3 is TGCGCCAGCCTTAATGGCGGAATGAACACTGAAGCTTTCTTT.

V usage is TRBV5-1 and J usage is TRBJ2-3; TRBD2 aligns across 7 bases. The germline gives CDR1 SGHRS, CDR2 YFSETQ. J lost 2 bases, V lost 0 bases, and 6 bases had no gene match. The length of the CDR3 is 16 residues. CDR3 sequence reads: CASSLVLAGITDTQYF. CDR3 nucleotide sequence: TGCGCCAGCAGCTTGGTGTTAGCGGGTATCACAGATACGCAGTATTTT. Looking up the rest from reference TRBV5-1 and TRBJ2-3 gives the full variable domain: KAGVTQTPRYLIKTRGQQVTLSCSPISGHRSVSWYQQTPGQGLQFLFEYFSETQRNKGNFPGRFSGRQFSNSRSEMNVSTLELGDSALYLCASSLVLAGITDTQYFGPGTRLTVL.

The gene calls are TRBV2 and TRBJ1-2; a weak D match, TRBD1 (5 bases). Germline CDR1 and CDR2: SNHLY and FYNNEI. This CDR3 contains 15 residues. The V gene lost 4 bases and the J gene lost 11 bases, with 23 bases spanning the gap. The CDR3 nucleotides read TGTGCCAGCAGTGTGGGTGGGGACTATACTATGAGTTACACCTTC. Amino acids: CASSVGGDYTMSYTF.

This clone turned up a few times. The J gene is TRBJ2-5, the V gene TRBV7-2; D is unclear. V shed 3 bases and J shed 3 bases, with 5 bases lying between them. Germline V lookup: CDR1 SGHTA, CDR2 FQGNSA. The CDR3 contains 12 residues. CDR3 sequence (DNA): TGTGCCAGCAGCTTCCCTAAAGAGACCCAGTACTTC. Translation: CASSFPKETQYF.

This chain joins TRBV5-1 and TRBJ2-3; 8 bases are shared with TRBD2. CDR1 SGHRS and CDR2 YFSETQ come from the germline V gene. The CDR3 is 17 residues long. The V and J ends lost 4 bases and 6 bases, in that order; junction bases with no gene match: 16. In nucleotides, the CDR3 is TGCGCCAGCAGCCCCGGCGGAGGGCGGGGGGCCTTGGATACGCAGTATTTT. Translated, it gives CASSPGGGRGALDTQYF.

This clone was recorded once. The V gene is TRBV4-1, the J gene TRBJ2-7; 9 bases align to TRBD1. Germline loops: CDR1 MGHRA, CDR2 YSYEKL. The V gene end was trimmed by 4 bases and the J gene end by 6 bases; junction bases not matched to a gene: 13. The CDR3 runs 16 residues. CDR3 residues: CASSLTPGQGNPEQYF. The CDR3 DNA sequence: TGCGCCAGCAGCCTGACCCCGGGACAGGGAAACCCCGAGCAGTACTTC.

CDR3 sequence (DNA): TGTGCCAGCAGCGTACTGGGAGATCTGCCCAATGAGCAGTTCTTC. This sequence encodes CASSVLGDLPNEQFF. The chain recombines TRBV9 with TRBJ2-1; D is possibly TRBD2 (5 bases). The V end lost 1 base, the J end lost 6 bases, and 14 bases lay between the germline ends. Germline V lookup: CDR1 SGDLS, CDR2 YYNGEE. The CDR3 extends over 15 amino acids.

The gene calls are TRBV5-1 and TRBJ2-2; 14 bases match TRBD2. V dropped 3 bases and J dropped 4; count of bases not matched to a gene: 5. Germline values: CDR1 SGHRS, CDR2 YFSETQ. The CDR3 is made up of 17 amino acids. CDR3 bases: TGCGCCAGCAGCTCGGGACTAGCGGGAGTGCGCACCGGGGAGCTGTTTTTT. Amino acid sequence: CASSSGLAGVRTGELFF.

This chain uses TRBV5-6 with TRBJ1-6, with D maybe TRBD1 (5 bases). Germline lookup yields CDR1 SGHDT and CDR2 YYEEEE. Trimming removed 0 bases from V and 0 bases from J, with 13 bases in between. The CDR3 has 18 amino acids. The DNA of the CDR3 is TGTGCCAGCAGCTTGGTCGGGGGGACTAGCTCCTATAATTCACCCCTCCACTTT. Encoded protein: CASSLVGGTSSYNSPLHF.

The chain joins TRBV4-3 to TRBJ2-3; TRBD1 aligns across 8 bases. This CDR3 is built from 17 residues. J gave up 3 bases and V 4 bases, and 12 bases lay outside the gene matches. The germline gives CDR1 LGHNA, CDR2 YSLEER. In DNA form, the CDR3 reads TGCGCCAGCAGCCCCGACCCAGGGGGCCGGATAACAGATACGCAGTATTTT. It codes for CASSPDPGGRITDTQYF.

The chain uses TRBV5-1 and TRBJ1-3, with a weak D call TRBD1 (5 bases). The CDR3 has 14 amino acids. V dropped 3 bases and J dropped 4 bases, with 11 bases sitting between them. Germline CDR1 is SGHRS and CDR2 is YFSETQ. The CDR3 here is CASSSSGGGNTIYF. In DNA form, the CDR3 reads TGCGCCAGCAGCTCCTCGGGGGGAGGAAACACCATATATTTT.